Below, 24 T cell receptor beta chains from the same sample are listed, as sequenced in a study of T cell repertoires and HLA-DP antigens. Data came from immunoSEQ multiplex PCR; TCRdb stores just in-frame clones and leaves some out. This table has around 2,000 clones, under 80% appearing once. HeLa cells expressing allogeneic DPB1 restimulated the roughly 16-day-expanded CD4+ cells for under 25 h. Stimulation used HeLa cells expressing transduced HLA-DPA1/DPB1, HLA-DM, invariant chain and CD80. The sequencing input was CD137- CD4+ T cells from cultured PBMCs. The receptors shown here come from a man aged 45-65 years in good health and CMV-seronegative.

This chain links TRBV10-1 with TRBJ1-1; unclear D gene. V was cut by 2 bases and J by 5 bases, with 9 bases left in between. This CDR3 is built from 13 residues. From germline, CDR1 is WNHNN and CDR2 SYGVQD (reference sequence). As DNA, the CDR3 is TGCGCCAGCAGTGAGGCCTTTGGGACTGAAGCTTTCTTT. This translates into CASSEAFGTEAFF.

This chain uses TRBV11-2 with TRBJ1-1, with TRBD1 as a possible D gene (6 bases). The V and J ends lost 1 base and 4 bases respectively, with 16 bases between them. This CDR3 spans 16 amino acids. Germline loops: CDR1 SGHAT, CDR2 FQNNGV. In DNA form, the CDR3 reads TGTGCCAGCAGCTTAGCGGGGCCAGGGGCGAGCACTGAAGCTTTCTTT. It encodes CASSLAGPGASTEAFF.

The rearrangement links TRBV19 to TRBJ1-6; 9 bases map to TRBD1. Losses at the gene ends were 10 bases for V and 11 bases for J; bases not matched to a gene: 6. From germline, CDR1 is LNHDA and CDR2 SQIVND (reference sequence). This CDR3 has 12 residues. The CDR3 loop reads CATRTGEAPLHF. CDR3 sequence (DNA): TGTGCCACCCGGACAGGGGAGGCACCCCTCCACTTT.

The chain couples TRBV19 to TRBJ2-2; tentative D call: TRBD1 (6 bases). CDR3 length: 14 residues. V lost 11 bases and J 6 bases, leaving 19 bases between the germline ends. CDR1 is LNHDA, CDR2 SQIVND, per germline (reference sequence). CDR3 bases: TGTGCCTCCAAGGACAGTCTTCTCCCCGGGGAGCTGTTTTTT. This gives the protein CASKDSLLPGELFF.

By sample fraction, this clone is hyperexpanded. The genes are TRBV5-6 and TRBJ2-7; D not resolved. Per the germline V gene, CDR1 is SGHDT and CDR2 is YYEEEE. This CDR3 region has 13 residues. V gave up 1 base and J gave up 3 bases, with 8 bases separating them. Written as DNA, the CDR3 is TGTGCCAGCAGCTTGAAACCGGGCTACGAGCAGTACTTC. Protein sequence: CASSLKPGYEQYF.

By share, this clone counts as large. CDR3 DNA sequence: TGTGCCTGGGGGGACAATAGCAATCAGCCCCAGCATTTT. Amino acid sequence: CAWGDNSNQPQHF. V usage is TRBV30 and J usage is TRBJ1-5; possible D gene TRBD1, 6 bases. CDR3 length: 13 amino acids. V was cut by 5 bases and J by 0 bases, with 8 bases left in between. CDR1 and CDR2 from the germline V gene are GTSNPN and SVGIG (reference sequence).

The V gene is TRBV28, the J gene TRBJ1-2; maybe TRBD1 (5 bases). With 9 bases removed from V and 4 bases from J, the gap between germline ends came to 9 bases. CDR1 is MDHEN, CDR2 SYDVKM, per germline. This CDR3 comprises 11 residues. The CDR3 DNA reads as TGTGCCAGTTCCCAGGGCTATGGCTACACCTTC. Its protein product is CASSQGYGYTF.

The V gene is TRBV29-1, the J gene TRBJ2-2; TRBD2 agrees at 10 bases. The V gene's germline CDR1 is SQVTM and CDR2 ANQGSEA. With V trimmed by 5 bases and J by 4 bases, 1 base remained unmatched. The CDR3 spans 13 residues. The CDR3 coding sequence is TGCAGCGTTCGGACTAGCGGCACCGGGGAGCTGTTTTTT. Encoded protein: CSVRTSGTGELFF.

The V call is TRBV7-2, the J call TRBJ2-1, with 8 bases aligning to TRBD2. Trimming removed 3 bases from V and 8 bases from J; junction bases left unmatched: 9. The CDR3 sequence is 15 residues long. The V gene's germline CDR1 is SGHTA and CDR2 FQGNSA. The CDR3 spells CASSFPQQTSDEQFF. The DNA for the CDR3 is TGTGCCAGCAGCTTCCCCCAACAGACTAGCGATGAGCAGTTCTTC. The full variable domain, its missing parts supplied by reference TRBV7-2 and TRBJ2-1, is GAGVSQSPSNKVTEKGKDVELRCDPISGHTALYWYRQSLGQGLEFLIYFQGNSAPDKSGLPSDRFSAERTGGSVSTLTIQRTQQEDSAVYLCASSFPQQTSDEQFFGPGTRLTVL.

This clone showed up just once. This chain joins TRBV27 and TRBJ2-3, with TRBD2 matching over 9 bases. J lost 0 bases, V lost 7 bases, and 20 bases had no gene match. Germline V gene sequence: CDR1 MNHEY, CDR2 SMNVEV (reference sequence). CDR3 length equals 20 residues. CDR3 DNA sequence: TGTGCCAGCATTTACAGGGGCTGGCCGACTAGCGGTCCTAGCACAGATACGCAGTATTTT. Amino acids: CASIYRGWPTSGPSTDTQYF.

The chain carries TRBV2 and TRBJ2-6; D remains ambiguous. Germline lookup yields CDR1 SNHLY and CDR2 FYNNEI. V shed 4 bases and J shed 2 bases, with 6 bases lying between them. The length of the CDR3 is 14 residues. In DNA, the CDR3 is TGTGCCAGCAGTGGAGAGGCTGGGGCCAACGTCCTGACTTTC. Translation gives CASSGEAGANVLTF. The whole variable domain, filled in from reference TRBV2 and TRBJ2-6, reads EPEVTQTPSHQVTQMGQEVILRCVPISNHLYFYWYRQILGQKVEFLVSFYNNEISEKSEIFDDQFSVERPDGSNFTLKIRSTKLEDSAMYFCASSGEAGANVLTFGAGSRLTVL.

J is TRBJ1-4 and V is TRBV28; D is unresolved. CDR1 and CDR2 (germline): MDHEN, SYDVKM. The CDR3 runs to 15 residues. Trimming stripped 6 bases from V and 7 bases from J, with 18 bases between. The DNA of the CDR3 is TGTGCCAGCAGCCCAGGCCCGGCTAGAGGTGAAAAACTGTTTTTT. It encodes CASSPGPARGEKLFF. Using reference TRBV28 and TRBJ1-4 for the parts outside the CDR3, the full variable domain is DVKVTQSSRYLVKRTGEKVFLECVQDMDHENMFWYRQDPGLGLRLIYFSYDVKMKEKGDIPEGYSVSREKKERFSLILESASTNQTSMYLCASSPGPARGEKLFFGSGTQLSVL.

This chain uses TRBV11-2 with TRBJ1-6; possible D gene TRBD1, 6 bases. CDR3 length equals 16 residues. Germline V gene sequence: CDR1 SGHAT, CDR2 FQNNGV. Trimming shortened V by 3 bases and J by 7 bases, and 16 bases separated the two germline ends. The CDR3 reads CASSFDSRGPNSPLHF. CDR3 sequence (DNA): TGTGCCAGCAGCTTTGATAGCAGGGGCCCCAATTCACCCCTCCACTTT.

About this clone itself: The DNA is omitted, as the CDR3 cannot be located on it reliably, and the CDR3 follows TCRdb's listing. The chain recombines TRBV7-7 with TRBJ2-2; the tabulated D call, TRBD2, remains unverified against the DNA. Including both end residues, the CDR3 is 16 amino acids long. Looked up from germline, CDR1 is SSHAT and CDR2 is FNYEAQ (reference sequence). This chain's CDR3 is CASSSTLGLLGGELFF.

The V gene is TRBV7-8, the J gene TRBJ1-5, with D possibly matching TRBD1 (6 bases). Germline V CDR1 and CDR2: SGHVS, FQNEAQ. The CDR3 is 14 residues long. Trimming pared 5 bases from V and 7 bases from J, leaving 15 bases between. CDR3 sequence: CASSPGQLRQPQHF. The CDR3 coding sequence is TGTGCCAGCAGCCCCGGACAGCTAAGGCAGCCCCAGCATTTT. The full variable domain, rest sourced from reference TRBV7-8 and TRBJ1-5, is GAGVSQSPRYKVAKRGQDVALRCDPISGHVSLFWYQQALGQGPEFLTYFQNEAQLDKSGLPSDRFFAERPEGSVSTLKIQRTQQEDSAVYLCASSPGQLRQPQHFGDGTRLSIL.

This clone was picked up a small number of times. The chain has TRBV6-4 and TRBJ1-1; tentatively, D is TRBD1 (5 bases). This CDR3 is built from 15 residues. Germline CDR1 is MRHNA and CDR2 is SNTAGT. The CDR3 coding sequence is TGTGCAGCAAAGACTAGGGTCAAGGGGTACACTGAAGCTTTCTTT. This encodes CAAKTRVKGYTEAFF.

The chain recombines TRBV30 with TRBJ2-5, with 15 bases aligning to TRBD2. Trimming cost V 0 bases and J 2 bases; bases outside gene matches: 1. The CDR3 loop spans 16 amino acids. CDR1 and CDR2 from the germline V gene are GTSNPN and SVGIG (reference sequence). CDR3 region: CAWSVGTSGGQETQYF. CDR3 bases: TGTGCCTGGAGTGTCGGGACTAGCGGGGGGCAAGAGACCCAGTACTTC.

CDR3 in amino acids: CASSLEVGIYEQYF. As DNA, the CDR3 is TGTGCCAGCAGCTTAGAGGTGGGGATCTACGAGCAGTACTTC. The chain links TRBV11-2 to TRBJ2-7; no clear D gene. Trimming left V 0 bases short and J 3 bases short, with 9 bases between. The CDR3 covers 14 residues. Per the germline V gene, CDR1 is SGHAT and CDR2 is FQNNGV.

This chain uses TRBV5-6 with TRBJ1-2; 7 bases line up with TRBD1. CDR3 length: 14 amino acids. Germline V CDR1 and CDR2: SGHDT, YYEEEE. The ends lost 4 bases at V and 4 bases at J; junction bases unmatched: 7. DNA for the CDR3: TGTGCCAGCAGCCCTAGACAGGGACTCTATGGCTACACCTTC. It translates to CASSPRQGLYGYTF.

This clone was seen a few times. The rearrangement uses TRBV7-6 and TRBJ1-5; TRBD1 might be the D (6 bases). The CDR3 is 13 residues long. The germline gives CDR1 SGHVS, CDR2 FNYEAQ. The V end was cut by 0 bases, the J end by 7 bases, with 7 bases between. The CDR3 spells CASSLARGQPQHF. DNA of the CDR3: TGTGCCAGCAGCTTAGCCAGGGGACAGCCCCAGCATTTT.

J is TRBJ2-3 and V is TRBV6-1, with D hard to call. This CDR3 spans 16 amino acids. V was cut by 1 base and J by 0 bases, with 11 bases left in between. Germline CDR1 reads MNHNS; CDR2 reads SASEGT. CDR3 nucleotides: TGTGCCAGCAGTGAAGGTAGTAGTCTAAGCACAGATACGCAGTATTTT. Its protein is CASSEGSSLSTDTQYF.

Sample share makes this clone medium-sized. The chain joins TRBV4-1 to TRBJ1-4; the match to TRBD1 covers 10 bases. The CDR3 is 15 residues long. Germline CDR1 MGHRA, CDR2 YSYEKL. Trimming removed 3 bases from V and 7 bases from J; junction bases left unmatched: 5. The DNA for the CDR3 is TGCGCCAGCAGCCAGCCGGGACAGGGGACTGAAAAACTGTTTTTT. Amino acid sequence: CASSQPGQGTEKLFF.

This chain uses TRBV19 with TRBJ1-4; D is unresolved. CDR1 LNHDA and CDR2 SQIVND come from the germline V gene (reference sequence). The ends were cut back, 3 bases at V and 1 base at J, with 9 bases in the middle. CDR3 size: 15 residues. CDR3 residues: CASSIMGGTNEKLFF. The CDR3 DNA reads as TGTGCCAGTAGTATTATGGGAGGAACTAATGAAAAACTGTTTTTT.

CDR3 DNA sequence: TGTGCCAGCAGCCTCAGGGGGGGGGAGACCCAGTACTTC. It specifies CASSLRGGETQYF. The rearrangement joins TRBV7-6 to TRBJ2-5, with D tentatively TRBD1 or TRBD2 (7 bases each). The CDR3 consists of 13 residues. Germline V CDR1 and CDR2: SGHVS, FNYEAQ. Trimming shortened V by 5 bases and J by 5 bases, and 12 bases separated the two germline ends.